This T cell receptor beta chain was profiled in a study of T cells in Graves' hyperthyroidism and ophthalmopathy. Study summary: Upon initial diagnosis and before any treatment, peripheral blood was collected. Study-level findings and limits: Blood also contained most expanded thyroid clonotypes above 0.001. Ophthalmopathy and stable hyperthyroidism were separated by a 13 V-J model. Ophthalmopathy was identified by the model a median around 6.9 months ahead of onset.

The source material, RNA transcripts, was used to amplify TCR beta CDR3 regions. Using the HTBI primer set, a first-round RT-PCR was run on the TCR CDR3. TCRdb used MiXCR to reprocess the multiplex PCR reads, holding one entry per CDR3 protein. Here the sample spans over 700,000 distinct CDR3 sequences, 38% being singletons. In the case of this clonotype: Its antigen is still unknown.

CDR3 length: 14 residues. Germline V CDR1 and CDR2: SNHLY, FYNNEI. The V end lost 6 bases, the J end lost 1 base, and 10 bases lay between the germline ends. This chain joins TRBV2 and TRBJ1-5; D call uncertain. Sequenced: blood. This TCR was recovered from a man between 18 and 35 years old with Graves' hyperthyroidism. CDR3 nucleotide sequence: TGTGCCAGCAGCCGGGCCCTAAGCAATCAGCCCCAGCATTTT. As protein: CASSRALSNQPQHF.